These T cell receptor beta chains were read from a single sample in a study of T-cell reconstitution after alpha-beta-depleted transplantation in children. TCRdb used MiXCR to reprocess the PCR reads, holding one entry per CDR3 protein. Here the sample spans about 370,000 distinct CDR3 sequences, roughly 20% being singletons. The sample in question was PBMCs from the stem cell graft donor, obtained from the stem cell graft. The receptors shown here come from a human donor who donated a stem cell graft to a child with acute myeloid leukemia. The CDR3 runs from the conserved cysteine through the conserved F or W. The D gene is left open where the match is weak. Not every row has a clone size; where given, it reads once, few, many or a size class.

clone_size d_call j_call v_call cdr3_nt cdr3_aa
few TRBD1 TRBJ1-4 TRBV4-3 TGCGCCAGCAGCCAAGAGGGCAGGGGGTTCGAAAAACTGTTTTTT CASSQEGRGFEKLFF
NA TRBD2 TRBJ2-3 TRBV5-6 TGTGCCAGCAGCCTCTTCGACGGGAGGGATACGCAGTATTTT CASSLFDGRDTQYF
NA TRBD2 TRBJ2-1 TRBV24-1 TGTGCCACCAGTGATTCGAGGCGGGGGGCCAACAATGAGCAGTTCTTC CATSDSRRGANNEQFF
many TRBD1 TRBJ2-7 TRBV29-1 TGCAGCGTTGCCGGGACAGCCTACTACGAGCAGTACTTC CSVAGTAYYEQYF
few NA TRBJ2-3 TRBV4-1 TGCGCCAGCAGCCAAGTGGTCCAGCCGGATACGCAGTATTTT CASSQVVQPDTQYF
many NA TRBJ1-1 TRBV12-3/TRBV12-4 TGTGCCAGCAGTTTAGCAGTGAACACTGAAGCTTTCTTT CASSLAVNTEAFF
few NA TRBJ2-7 TRBV6-1 TGTGCCAGCAGGAGGACATCGAGCTCCTACGAGCAGTACTTC CASRRTSSSYEQYF
NA TRBD2 TRBJ2-3 TRBV12-3/TRBV12-4 TGTGCCAGCAGTTTACGCCTAGCGGGAGGGCCCGGCACAGATACGCAGTATTTT CASSLRLAGGPGTDTQYF
few NA TRBJ2-7 TRBV4-1 TGCGCCAGCAGCCAAGATGTAGGGATACTCTACGAGCAGTACTTC CASSQDVGILYEQYF
NA NA TRBJ2-7 TRBV12-3/TRBV12-4 TGTGCCAGCAGTTCCGCCTTAGGAGGGAGAGTCCACGAGCAGTACTTC CASSSALGGRVHEQYF
NA NA TRBJ1-2 TRBV20-1 TGCAGTGCCAGACGGACAGCTAACTATGGCTACACCTTC CSARRTANYGYTF
few TRBD2 TRBJ2-1 TRBV7-6 TGTGCCAGCAGCTCTAAACTAGCGGGAGTCGAAAATGAGCAGTTCTTC CASSSKLAGVENEQFF
once NA TRBJ2-7 TRBV12-3/TRBV12-4 TGTGCCAGCAGTTTACGAGGTGGGGAGATTTACGAGCAGTACTTC CASSLRGGEIYEQYF
many TRBD1 TRBJ2-7 TRBV12-3/TRBV12-4 TGTGCCAGCAGTTTTACAGGGGGCTCCTACGAGCAGTACTTC CASSFTGGSYEQYF
NA TRBD2 TRBJ2-1 TRBV20-1 TGCAGTGCTAGAGACGGGAGCGGGATACTCTCCTACAATGAGCAGTTCTTC CSARDGSGILSYNEQFF
few NA TRBJ2-3 TRBV29-1 TGCAGCGTTGTCCTCGGGACCCTCGGAACAGATACGCAGTATTTT CSVVLGTLGTDTQYF
many NA TRBJ2-1 TRBV20-1 TGCAGTGCTAATAGCGTTCGAGGGGAGTTCAGTGAGCAGTTCTTC CSANSVRGEFSEQFF
few TRBD1 TRBJ1-2 TRBV6-1 TGTGCCAGCAAAAAGGGACAGGGTTACTATGGCTACACCTTC CASKKGQGYYGYTF